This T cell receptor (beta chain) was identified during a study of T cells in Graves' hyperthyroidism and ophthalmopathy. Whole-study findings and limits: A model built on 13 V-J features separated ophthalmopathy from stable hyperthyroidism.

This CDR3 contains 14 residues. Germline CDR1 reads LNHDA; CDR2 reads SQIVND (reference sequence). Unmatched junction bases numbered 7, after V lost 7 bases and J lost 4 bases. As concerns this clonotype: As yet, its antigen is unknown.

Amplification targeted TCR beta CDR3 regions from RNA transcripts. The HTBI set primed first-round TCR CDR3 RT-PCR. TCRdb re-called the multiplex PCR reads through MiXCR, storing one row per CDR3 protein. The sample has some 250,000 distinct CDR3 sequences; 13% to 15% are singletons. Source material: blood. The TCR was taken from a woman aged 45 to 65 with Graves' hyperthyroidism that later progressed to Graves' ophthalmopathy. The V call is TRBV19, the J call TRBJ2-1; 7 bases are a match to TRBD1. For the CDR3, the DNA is TGTGCCAGTACTCAGGGACAGCGGTACAATGAGCAGTTCTTC. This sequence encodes CASTQGQRYNEQFF. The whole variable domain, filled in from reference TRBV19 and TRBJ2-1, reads DGGITQSPKYLFRKEGQNVTLSCEQNLNHDAMYWYRQDPGQGLRLIYYSQIVNDFQKGDIAEGYSVSREKKESFPLTVTSAQKNPTAFYLCASTQGQRYNEQFFGPGTRLTVL.